The T cell receptor (beta chain) described here comes from a study of regulatory T cells in long-lasting Graves disease. Whole-study findings and limits: TCR diversity was lower in persistent Graves' patients than in newly diagnosed ones.

Time point indicated: newly diagnosed GD, antithyroid drugs for less than 3 months. With RNA extracted from PBMCs as input, the TCR library was made. Both iRepertoire HTBI primers and Arm-PCR of CDR3 regions were used to build the TCR beta libraries. TCRdb fed the multiplex PCR reads into MiXCR, producing one record per CDR3 protein. The table includes approximately 360,000 distinct CDR3 sequences, roughly 10% detected once. Notes on this clonotype: Its antigen is unidentified. With a much larger clone just one base away, this may be a read error.

The sample was also linked to a second study, of T cells in Graves' hyperthyroidism and ophthalmopathy.

The sample consisted of peripheral blood mononuclear cells (PBMCs), taken at new diagnosis, from a patient treated with antithyroid drugs. This clonotype originated in a woman between 18 and 29 years old with Graves disease.

CDR3 DNA: TGTGCCAGCAGCTTAGAGTCTAAGCGGCTCCGCGGGGAGGCCCAGTACTTC. It codes for CASSLESKRLRGEAQYF. This chain uses TRBV7-6 with TRBJ2-5, with D perhaps TRBD2 (6 bases). CDR3 length: 17 residues. Germline-derived CDR1 and CDR2 are SGHVS and FNYEAQ. V lost 1 base to trimming and J lost 9 bases, with 24 bases between them.